This entry is about one TCR beta chain. In the original analysis: Researchers report that nucleated cell counts were estimated from reference gene primer amplification. Measured with immunoSEQ multiplex PCR; TCRdb has only the in-frame clones, and not every one. V, J and clone size reflect that table, while D and trimming were determined from the DNA. The table has around 67,000 clones, roughly 88% seen once. The data were taken from a study of blood T cell repertoires in COVID-19. On the study more broadly: The analysed material was cDNA or gDNA that came from T cells, B-cell-depleted T cells, or PBMCs.

This CDR3 spans 14 amino acids. The V gene's germline CDR1 is SGDLS and CDR2 YYNGEE. V shed 3 bases, J shed 12 bases, and the junction held 13 bases outside the gene matches. The clonotype was recovered from a woman older than 75 with active or convalescent COVID-19. Source material: peripheral blood. V and J are TRBV9 and TRBJ1-2; 8 positions agree with TRBD1. DNA for the CDR3: TGTGCCAGCAGCGGACCAGGGGGCGCCTCCCCGGACACCTTC. This encodes CASSGPGGASPDTF.